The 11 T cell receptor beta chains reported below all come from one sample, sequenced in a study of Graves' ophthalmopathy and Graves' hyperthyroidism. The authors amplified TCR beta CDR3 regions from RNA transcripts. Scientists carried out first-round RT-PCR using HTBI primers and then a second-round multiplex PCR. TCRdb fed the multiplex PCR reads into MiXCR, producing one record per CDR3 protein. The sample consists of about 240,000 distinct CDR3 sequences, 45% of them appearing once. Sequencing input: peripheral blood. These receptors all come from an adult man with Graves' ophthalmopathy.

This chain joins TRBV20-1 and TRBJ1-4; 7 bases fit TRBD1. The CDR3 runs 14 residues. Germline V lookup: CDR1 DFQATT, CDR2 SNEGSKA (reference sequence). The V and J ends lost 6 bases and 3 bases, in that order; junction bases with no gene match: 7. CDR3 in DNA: TGCAGTGCGAGACGCGGGACAGCTAATGAAAAACTGTTTTTT. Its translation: CSARRGTANEKLFF.

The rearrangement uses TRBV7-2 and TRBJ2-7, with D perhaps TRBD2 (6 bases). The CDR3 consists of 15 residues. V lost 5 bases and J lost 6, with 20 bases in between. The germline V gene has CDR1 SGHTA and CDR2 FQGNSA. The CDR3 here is CASSPLGGVAFEQYF. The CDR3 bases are TGTGCCAGCAGCCCCCTGGGAGGAGTGGCCTTCGAGCAGTACTTC.

This CDR3 is CASSDGMVGPGSGNTIYF. CDR3 DNA sequence: TGTGCCAGCAGTGACGGGATGGTGGGGCCCGGCTCTGGAAACACCATATATTTT. This chain uses TRBV6-4 with TRBJ1-3; D possibly corresponds to TRBD1 (5 bases). The CDR3 is made up of 18 amino acids. V lost 2 bases and J 0 bases, leaving 17 bases between the germline ends. Germline CDR1 and CDR2: MRHNA and SNTAGT.

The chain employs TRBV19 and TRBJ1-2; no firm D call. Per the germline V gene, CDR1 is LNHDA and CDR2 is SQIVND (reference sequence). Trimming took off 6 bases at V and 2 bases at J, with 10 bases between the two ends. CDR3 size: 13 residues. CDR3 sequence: CASRPGLNYGYTF. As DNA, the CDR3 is TGTGCCAGTAGGCCGGGTCTCAACTATGGCTACACCTTC.

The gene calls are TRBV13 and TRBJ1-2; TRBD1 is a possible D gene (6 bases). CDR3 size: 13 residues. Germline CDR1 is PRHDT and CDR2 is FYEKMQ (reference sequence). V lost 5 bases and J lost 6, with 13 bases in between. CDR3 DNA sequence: TGTGCCAGCAGCACGAGGGGGGGGAATGGCTACACCTTC. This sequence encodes CASSTRGGNGYTF.

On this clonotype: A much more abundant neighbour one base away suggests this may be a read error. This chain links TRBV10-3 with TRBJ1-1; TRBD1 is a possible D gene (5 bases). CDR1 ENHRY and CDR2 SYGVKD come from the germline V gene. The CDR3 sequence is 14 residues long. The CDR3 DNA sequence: TGTGCCATCAGAGAGGGGTCTTCGAACACTGAAACTTTCTTT. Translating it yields CAIREGSSNTETFF.

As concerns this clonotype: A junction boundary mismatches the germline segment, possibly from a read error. The CDR3 DNA follows: TGCGCCAGCAGCCTCCTCAGTGCAGGGGTGGGCAATCAGCCCCAGCATTTT. It encodes CASSLLSAGVGNQPQHF. The chain couples TRBV2 to TRBJ1-5; a weak D match, TRBD1 (6 bases). Germline values: CDR1 SNHLY, CDR2 FYNNEI. This CDR3 has 17 amino acids. Full variable domain (rest looked up from reference TRBV2 and TRBJ1-5): EPEVTQTPSHQVTQMGQEVILRCVPISNHLYFYWYRQILGQKVEFLVSFYNNEISEKSEIFDDQFSVERPDGSNFTLKIRSTKLEDSAMYFCASSLLSAGVGNQPQHFGDGTRLSIL.

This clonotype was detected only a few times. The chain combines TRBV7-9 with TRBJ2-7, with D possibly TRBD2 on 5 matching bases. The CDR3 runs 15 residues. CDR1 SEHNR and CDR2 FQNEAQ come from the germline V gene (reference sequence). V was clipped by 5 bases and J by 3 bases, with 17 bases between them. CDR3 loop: CASSDRAVLGYEQYF. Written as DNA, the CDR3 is TGTGCCAGCAGCGACCGGGCCGTACTAGGCTACGAGCAGTACTTC. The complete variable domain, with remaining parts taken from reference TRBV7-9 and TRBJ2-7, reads DTGVSQNPRHKITKRGQNVTFRCDPISEHNRLYWYRQTLGQGPEFLTYFQNEAQLEKSRLLSDRFSAERPKGSFSTLEIQRTEQGDSAMYLCASSDRAVLGYEQYFGPGTRLTVT.

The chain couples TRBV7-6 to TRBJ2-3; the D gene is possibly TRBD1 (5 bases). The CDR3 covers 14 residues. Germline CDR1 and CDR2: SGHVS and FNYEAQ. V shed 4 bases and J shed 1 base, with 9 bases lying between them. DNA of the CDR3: TGTGCCAGCAGCTCTCTACAGGGCACAGATACGCAGTATTTT. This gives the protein CASSSLQGTDTQYF.

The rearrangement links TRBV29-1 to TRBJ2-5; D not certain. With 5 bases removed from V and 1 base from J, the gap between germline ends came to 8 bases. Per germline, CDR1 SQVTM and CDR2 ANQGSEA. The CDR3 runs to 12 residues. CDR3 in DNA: TGCAGCGTTTATGTGCCCCAAGAGACCCAGTACTTC. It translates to CSVYVPQETQYF. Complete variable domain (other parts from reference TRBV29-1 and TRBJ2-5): SAVISQKPSRDICQRGTSLTIQCQVDSQVTMMFWYRQQPGQSLTLIATANQGSEATYESGFVIDKFPISRPNLTFSTLTVSNMSPEDSSIYLCSVYVPQETQYFGPGTRLLVL.

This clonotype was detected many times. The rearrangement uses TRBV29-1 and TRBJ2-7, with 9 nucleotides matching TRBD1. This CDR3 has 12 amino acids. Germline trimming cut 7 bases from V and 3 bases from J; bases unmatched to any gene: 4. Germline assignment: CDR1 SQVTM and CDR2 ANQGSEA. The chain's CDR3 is CSGGQGYYEQYF. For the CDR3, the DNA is TGCAGCGGAGGACAGGGGTACTACGAGCAGTACTTC.